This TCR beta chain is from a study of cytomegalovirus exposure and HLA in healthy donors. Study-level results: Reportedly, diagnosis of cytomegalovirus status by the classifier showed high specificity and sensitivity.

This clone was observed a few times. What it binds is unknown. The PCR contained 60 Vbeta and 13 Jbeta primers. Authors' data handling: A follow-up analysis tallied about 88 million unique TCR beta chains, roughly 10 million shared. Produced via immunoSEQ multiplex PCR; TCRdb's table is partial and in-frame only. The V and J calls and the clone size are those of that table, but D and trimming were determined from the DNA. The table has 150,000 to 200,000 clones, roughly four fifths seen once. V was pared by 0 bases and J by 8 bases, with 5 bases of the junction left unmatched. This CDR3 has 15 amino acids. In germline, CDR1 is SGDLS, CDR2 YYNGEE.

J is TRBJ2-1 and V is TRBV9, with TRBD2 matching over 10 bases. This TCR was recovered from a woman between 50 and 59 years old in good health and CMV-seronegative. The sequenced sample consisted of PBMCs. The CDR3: CASSVASGRGHEQFF. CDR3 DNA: TGTGCCAGCAGCGTAGCTAGCGGGAGAGGCCATGAGCAGTTCTTC.